The clone carrying this T cell receptor beta chain was detected a few times. Its cognate antigen is unknown. The CDR3 length is 14 residues. CDR1 and CDR2 from the germline V gene are MNHNS and SASEGT. V lost 11 bases and J 6 bases, leaving 20 bases between the germline ends. TCRdb ran MiXCR on the reads and lists one entry per CDR3 protein. The sample has under 200,000 distinct CDR3 sequences; 28% are singletons. The sample originates from a study of T cell repertoires in cytomegalovirus infection. Study-wide findings and caveats: Based on cumulative public TCR beta family frequency, carriers of CMV plus the relevant HLA were identified.

This chain links TRBV6-1 with TRBJ2-1; D not certain. The source is a human donor in good health (CMV status not recorded). Some clones in this sample may be carry-over from other donors' samples. The sample taken for sequencing was PBMCs. The CDR3 sequence is CASSVLRTGNEQFF. The CDR3 bases are TGTGCCTCCTCGGTTCTCCGGACGGGCAATGAGCAGTTCTTC.